The clone carrying this T cell receptor (beta chain) has a handful of counts. Its specificity is not known. Isolation of CD4+ naive, central memory, regulatory and stem cell-like memory cells was achieved by sorting via CD45RO/CCR7/CD25/CD127/CD95/CD27. Per germline, CDR1 SEHNR and CDR2 FQNEAQ (reference sequence). Trimming pared 5 bases from V and 5 bases from J, leaving 21 bases between. The CDR3 is made up of 16 amino acids. The authors reverse transcribed all of the isolated RNA, so sequencing captured expressed TCRB transcripts. Naive, central memory and regulatory T cell samples came to a mean of approximately 3.6 million reads. Libraries were prepared by immunoSEQ multiplex PCR; TCRdb keeps only in-frame clonotypes and omits some of them. Among approximately 250,000 clones listed, 9.6% were seen once. This entry belongs to a study of beta chain features in type 1 diabetes. Whole-study context: Comparable age, gender and cell yields were observed in patients relative to healthy donors.

Study findings and constraints: VDJ junctions from patients with type 1 diabetes contained fewer insertions and more deletions.

V usage is TRBV7-9 and J usage is TRBJ1-1, with a tentative D call TRBD1 (6 bases). The source material was naive CD4+ T cells from blood. This receptor was identified in a young woman in good health. CDR3 sequence: CASSRSFGTKSTEAFF. In DNA form, the CDR3 reads TGTGCCAGCAGCCGCTCGTTCGGGACAAAGTCAACTGAAGCTTTCTTT.